This T cell receptor (beta chain) was captured by sequencing in a study of cytomegalovirus exposure and HLA in healthy donors. Study background: In an earlier analysis, approximately 120 million unique TCR beta sequences were found from 200 million or so T cells.

To note about this clone: Its antigen is unknown.

The primer mix had 60 Vbeta and 13 Jbeta primers. As processed by the authors: Among the unique TCR beta chains that a later analysis counted, about 86 million in all, about 10 million were shared. Profiling relied on immunoSEQ multiplex PCR, and the TCRdb table lists in-frame clones only, not all of them. The V and J calls and the clone size are those of that table, but D and trimming were determined from the DNA. The sample contains roughly 160,000 clones, roughly 70% of which appear only once. Per the germline V gene, CDR1 is MDHEN and CDR2 is SYDVKM. Trimming cost V 4 bases and J 0 bases; bases outside gene matches: 3. The CDR3 loop spans 17 amino acids. Whole-study findings and limits: Common viral pathogens seemed to be connected with several of the most significant clusters, according to a later analysis.

The sequencing sample was made of PBMCs. The TCR originated in a woman under 30 in good health and CMV-seropositive. The chain combines TRBV28 with TRBJ2-6, with 10 bases that match TRBD1. The CDR3 DNA follows: TGTGCCAGCAGTTCGGACAGGGGGGGCTCTGGGGCCAACGTCCTGACTTTC. Protein sequence: CASSSDRGGSGANVLTF.